Below, 11 T cell receptor beta chains from the same sample are listed, as sequenced in a study of blood T cell repertoires in COVID-19. Produced via immunoSEQ multiplex PCR; TCRdb's table is partial and in-frame only. The sample holds around 450,000 clones, about nine tenths seen once. The specimen was PBMCs or T cells enriched from blood (not recorded which). The receptors stem from a man in his late teens or twenties who had recovered from COVID-19.

The rearrangement uses TRBV28 and TRBJ2-6, with 10 bases identical to TRBD1. CDR1 MDHEN and CDR2 SYDVKM come from the germline V gene. The CDR3 contains 17 residues. With V trimmed by 5 bases and J by 0 bases, 4 bases remained unmatched. CDR3 nucleotides: TGTGCCAGCAGTGAGACAGGGGGCCCCTCTGGGGCCAACGTCCTGACTTTC. This encodes CASSETGGPSGANVLTF.

The chain combines TRBV19 with TRBJ1-3; the match to TRBD1 covers 10 bases. This CDR3 has 17 amino acids. The ends lost 3 bases at V and 2 bases at J; junction bases unmatched: 7. CDR1 and CDR2 (germline): LNHDA, SQIVND (reference sequence). In DNA, the CDR3 is TGTGCCAGTAGTATGTCGCCCGGACAGGGGGCTGGAAACACCATATATTTT. Residues: CASSMSPGQGAGNTIYF.

The rearrangement uses TRBV30 and TRBJ1-4; no clear D gene. V was clipped by 5 bases and J by 4 bases, with 8 bases between them. Germline lookup yields CDR1 GTSNPN and CDR2 SVGIG (reference sequence). CDR3 length: 12 residues. The CDR3 sequence is CAWRQDNEKLFF. As DNA, the CDR3 is TGTGCCTGGCGGCAGGATAATGAAAAACTGTTTTTT.

This clone was recorded only once. J is TRBJ2-3 and V is TRBV9, with D hard to call. Germline V lookup: CDR1 SGDLS, CDR2 YYNGEE. The CDR3 totals 14 residues. V was shortened by 4 bases and J by 2 bases, with 11 bases between the two germline ends. The CDR3 reads CASSPLRDTDTQYF. CDR3 coding DNA: TGTGCCAGCAGCCCCCTTCGAGACACAGATACGCAGTATTTT.

This chain joins TRBV3-1 (or the pseudogene TRBV3-2) and TRBJ1-1; 7 bases match TRBD1. Germline trimming cut 0 bases from V and 0 bases from J; bases unmatched to any gene: 7. This CDR3 region has 17 residues. Germline CDR1 LGHDT, CDR2 YNNKEL (reference sequence). The CDR3 region has the DNA TGTGCCAGCAGCCAAGATCGGGGACAGAGAATGAACACTGAAGCTTTCTTT. Amino acids: CASSQDRGQRMNTEAFF.

The rearrangement uses TRBV13 and TRBJ1-6, with 7 bases lining up with TRBD1. The V gene's germline CDR1 is PRHDT and CDR2 FYEKMQ (reference sequence). The J segment lost 7 bases and the V segment lost 5 bases, leaving 14 bases of the junction unmatched. The CDR3 extends over 17 amino acids. This chain's CDR3 is CASSPTQPGQQNSPLHF. CDR3 DNA sequence: TGTGCCAGCAGCCCAACCCAACCGGGACAGCAAAATTCACCCCTCCACTTT.

The chain couples TRBV2 to TRBJ2-2; D is ambiguous. The CDR3 spans 13 residues. Trimming pared 2 bases from V and 7 bases from J, leaving 8 bases between. Germline CDR1 is SNHLY and CDR2 is FYNNEI. CDR3 sequence: CASSELRDGELFF. CDR3 DNA: TGTGCCAGCAGTGAACTACGTGACGGGGAGCTGTTTTTT.

This chain's CDR3 is CASKNRFRNTIYF. The CDR3 region has the DNA TGTGCCAGCAAGAACAGGTTCCGGAACACCATATATTTT. V gene TRBV28 combines with J gene TRBJ1-3; TRBD1 is a possible D gene (5 bases). This CDR3 has 13 residues. V lost 7 bases, J lost 7 bases, and 14 bases lay in between. Germline V gene lookup returns CDR1 MDHEN and CDR2 SYDVKM.

This chain joins TRBV24-1 and TRBJ1-5; D remains ambiguous. Germline V gives CDR1 KGHDR, CDR2 SFDVKD. Trimming took off 4 bases at V and 4 bases at J, with 4 bases between the two ends. The CDR3 is 12 residues long. CDR3 in amino acids: CATSDSNQPQHF. The CDR3 region has the DNA TGTGCCACCAGTGACTCTAATCAGCCCCAGCATTTT.

The chain uses TRBV5-1 and TRBJ1-2; D unresolved. This CDR3 contains 12 residues. Trimming left V 2 bases short and J 10 bases short, with 12 bases between. The germline CDR1 and CDR2 sequences are SGHRS and YFSETQ. The CDR3 DNA reads TGCGCCAGCAGCTTCAGCAGAGGAAACTACACCTTC. It yields the protein CASSFSRGNYTF.

This chain uses TRBV6-1 with TRBJ1-5; D not resolved. The V gene lost 2 bases and the J gene lost 5 bases, with 13 bases spanning the gap. This CDR3 comprises 15 residues. CDR1 is MNHNS and CDR2 is SASEGT in the germline V gene. The DNA of the CDR3 is TGTGCCAGCAGTGAATCGGGAGGGATTGATCAGCCCCAGCATTTT. It translates to CASSESGGIDQPQHF.